Below are 27 T cell receptor beta chains sequenced from a single sample in a study of CD8 T cells in ankylosing spondylitis. TCRdb analysed the 5' RACE reads with MiXCR anew, one entry per CDR3 protein. The sample holds about 130,000 distinct CDR3 sequences, around 9.3% seen once. The sample taken for sequencing was blood, either unsorted or a sorted T cell fraction (not recorded which). These receptors originate from a male donor with ankylosing spondylitis or in good health (not recorded which).

This clonotype has just a few counts. The rearrangement uses TRBV7-3 and TRBJ1-1; perhaps TRBD1 as D (5 bases). CDR3 length: 15 amino acids. Between the trimmed V and J ends, which lost 5 bases and 7 bases, there was a span of 20 bases. The germline V gene has CDR1 SGHTA and CDR2 FQGTGA. The CDR3 DNA reads as TGTGCCAGCAGCCCCGAGGGACGTACTACTATTGAAGCTTTCTTT. Its protein is CASSPEGRTTIEAFF.

This clonotype was recorded many times. The chain employs TRBV20-1 and TRBJ1-2; D call uncertain. Germline-derived CDR1 and CDR2 are DFQATT and SNEGSKA (reference sequence). V was shortened by 4 bases and J by 0 bases, with 12 bases between the two germline ends. The CDR3 runs 14 residues. CDR3 in amino acids: CSATPQLANYGYTF. The CDR3, as DNA: TGCAGTGCTACCCCACAGTTAGCTAACTATGGCTACACCTTC.

This clonotype has ten or more counts. The CDR3 DNA reads TGCGCCAGCAGCTTCGGGACGCCCAAGGACGAGCAGTACTTC. Amino acids: CASSFGTPKDEQYF. The chain uses TRBV5-1 and TRBJ2-7, with D perhaps given as TRBD1 or TRBD2 (5 bases each). Germline lookup yields CDR1 SGHRS and CDR2 YFSETQ. The CDR3 extends over 14 amino acids. Deletions cut 2 bases from V and 5 bases from J, with 14 bases between.

This clonotype was seen ten or more times. The chain has TRBV6-2 or TRBV6-3 and TRBJ2-4, with D perhaps TRBD1 (5 bases). This CDR3 is built from 18 residues. V was shortened by 2 bases and J by 0 bases, with 17 bases between the two germline ends. Looked up from germline, CDR1 is MNHEY and CDR2 is SVGEGT. In DNA form, the CDR3 reads TGTGCCAGCAGTTACGGTTTGGGCAGGGCTCTAGCCAAAAACATTCAGTACTTC. This translates into CASSYGLGRALAKNIQYF.

DNA of the CDR3: TGTGCCAGCAGCCAAGCTCAACAGGGTAGAATTACAGATACGCAGTATTTT. Protein product: CASSQAQQGRITDTQYF. The J gene is TRBJ2-3, the V gene TRBV14, with D possibly being TRBD1 (6 bases). This CDR3 spans 17 amino acids. V lost 1 base to trimming and J lost 3 bases, with 17 bases between them. Germline values: CDR1 SGHDN, CDR2 FVKESK.

This clonotype was seen many times. The genes are TRBV27 and TRBJ2-7; 7 bases agree with TRBD1. The V gene end was trimmed by 0 bases and the J gene end by 4 bases; junction bases not matched to a gene: 9. Germline CDR1 and CDR2: MNHEY and SMNVEV (reference sequence). The CDR3 contains 16 residues. CDR3 DNA sequence: TGTGCCAGCAGTTTATCGAAGGGACAGAAAATATACGAGCAGTACTTC. It is translated as CASSLSKGQKIYEQYF.

The table lists this clonotype with a few counts. The chain recombines TRBV20-1 with TRBJ2-2; D gene uncertain. Germline V CDR1 and CDR2: DFQATT, SNEGSKA (reference sequence). The CDR3 totals 15 residues. V lost 0 bases, J lost 0 bases, and 8 bases lay in between. DNA of the CDR3: TGCAGTGCTAGAGATCTCTGGACGAACACCGGGGAGCTGTTTTTT. Its translation: CSARDLWTNTGELFF.

Only a few counts were recorded for this clonotype. The chain has TRBV2 and TRBJ2-6; TRBD1 agrees at 8 bases. From germline, CDR1 is SNHLY and CDR2 FYNNEI. The CDR3 consists of 17 residues. V was pared by 10 bases and J by 1 base, with 12 bases of the junction left unmatched. This CDR3 is CAIGEARGRSGANVLTF. DNA of the CDR3: TGTGCCATCGGGGAGGCCAGGGGGCGGTCTGGGGCCAACGTCCTGACTTTC.

This clonotype came up many times. The CDR3: CASSRLGGDEQFF. CDR3 DNA: TGTGCCAGCAGCAGACTAGGGGGTGATGAGCAGTTCTTC. The genes are TRBV5-5 and TRBJ2-1; the D gene could be TRBD1 or TRBD2 (6 bases each). The ends were cut back, 4 bases at V and 8 bases at J, with 13 bases in the middle. There are 13 residues in the CDR3. Germline V CDR1 and CDR2: SGHKS, YYEKEE (reference sequence). Full variable domain (outside the CDR3, taken from reference TRBV5-5 and TRBJ2-1): DAGVTQSPTHLIKTRGQQVTLRCSPISGHKSVSWYQQVLGQGPQFIFQYYEKEERGRGNFPDRFSARQFPNYSSELNVNALLLGDSALYLCASSRLGGDEQFFGPGTRLTVL.

This clonotype was counted many times. One end of the junction does not line up with germline, which may come from a read error. The chain carries TRBV7-9 and TRBJ2-5, with TRBD2 matching 7 bases. Germline V gene lookup returns CDR1 SEHNR and CDR2 FQNEAQ (reference sequence). The CDR3 consists of 14 residues. CDR3 sequence reads: CASSFSSGQETQYF. CDR3 DNA: TGTGCCAGCAGCTTTTCTAGCGGTCAAGAGACCCAGTATTTC.

This clonotype was seen many times. This rearrangement joins TRBV28 to TRBJ1-3; weak D call: TRBD1 (5 bases). Deletions cut 8 bases from V and 3 bases from J, with 29 bases between. The CDR3 has 19 amino acids. Germline V gene lookup returns CDR1 MDHEN and CDR2 SYDVKM. Here the CDR3 reads CASAPGGAFFVTDGNTIYF. CDR3 nucleotides: TGTGCCAGCGCCCCCGGAGGGGCGTTTTTTGTTACGGATGGAAACACCATATATTTT.

This clonotype was counted between two and nine times. This chain connects TRBV7-2 to TRBJ2-5, with D possibly matching TRBD2 (5 bases). From germline, CDR1 is SGHTA and CDR2 FQGNSA. The CDR3 is 17 amino acids. Trimming shortened V by 1 base and J by 4 bases, and 19 bases separated the two germline ends. CDR3: CASSLVPSRGERETQYF. DNA for the CDR3: TGTGCCAGCAGCTTAGTCCCTAGTCGGGGAGAGAGAGAGACCCAGTACTTC.

The sample holds many counts of this clonotype. The V call is TRBV20-1, the J call TRBJ1-2, with D tentatively TRBD1 (6 bases). Per the germline V gene, CDR1 is DFQATT and CDR2 is SNEGSKA (reference sequence). V was clipped by 3 bases and J by 2 bases, with 13 bases between them. The CDR3 sequence is 14 residues long. The CDR3 spells CSARRPGGNYGYTF. The CDR3 coding sequence is TGCAGTGCTAGGAGACCCGGGGGCAACTATGGCTACACCTTC.

This chain joins TRBV4-2 and TRBJ1-6, with TRBD1 matching 7 bases. After removal of 3 bases from V and 6 bases from J, the junction contained 5 bases not matched to a gene. Germline-derived CDR1 and CDR2 are LGHNA and YNFKEQ. The CDR3 loop spans 15 amino acids. The DNA of the CDR3 is TGTGCCAGCAGCCAGATGACAGGGAGTAATTCACCCCTCCACTTT. It codes for CASSQMTGSNSPLHF.

In this sample, this clonotype turned up many times. V is TRBV6-1 and J is TRBJ2-7; 8 nucleotides match TRBD1. The CDR3 runs 14 residues. With 7 bases clipped from V and 3 bases from J, the junction kept 8 bases outside the gene matches. CDR1 MNHNS and CDR2 SASEGT come from the germline V gene. CDR3 coding DNA: TGTGCCAGCAAGAACCAGGGGGCAAACTACGAGCAGTACTTC. This translates into CASKNQGANYEQYF.

The chain combines TRBV28 with TRBJ2-5; weak D call: TRBD2 (7 bases). V gave up 4 bases and J gave up 2 bases, with 20 bases separating them. The germline CDR1 and CDR2 sequences are MDHEN and SYDVKM. The CDR3 length is 17 residues. CDR3 residues: CASSSPRGASHQETQYF. In DNA, the CDR3 is TGTGCCAGCAGTTCCCCACGGGGGGCGAGCCATCAAGAGACCCAGTACTTC.

This chain links TRBV28 with TRBJ2-5; D unclear. The CDR3 is made up of 14 amino acids. Trimming shortened V by 10 bases and J by 0 bases, and 15 bases separated the two germline ends. Germline assignment: CDR1 MDHEN and CDR2 SYDVKM. The CDR3 protein is CATVNRWYQETQYF. In DNA, the CDR3 is TGTGCCACCGTCAACCGATGGTACCAAGAGACCCAGTACTTC.

There are many counts of this clonotype. The DNA of the CDR3 is TGCGCCAGCAGTATGAACAGCGGGAGGAACAATGAGCAGTTCTTC. Its protein is CASSMNSGRNNEQFF. The rearrangement uses TRBV5-1 and TRBJ2-1, with 9 bases fitting TRBD2. Germline V gene data show CDR1 as SGHRS and CDR2 as YFSETQ. The CDR3 has 15 residues. The junction had 8 bases not matched to a gene; V was cut back by 5 bases and J by 5 bases.

This clonotype has ten or more counts. The chain has TRBV12-3 or TRBV12-4 and TRBJ2-1; D unclear. The CDR3 is 13 amino acids. V was shortened by 6 bases and J by 4 bases, with 10 bases between the two germline ends. The CDR3 reads CASRKDEYNEQFF. CDR3 bases: TGTGCCAGCAGAAAGGACGAATACAATGAGCAGTTCTTC.

This clonotype was counted at least ten times. The gene calls are TRBV5-5 and TRBJ2-7, with 9 bases fitting TRBD1. The CDR3 loop spans 16 amino acids. Unmatched junction bases numbered 10, after V lost 5 bases and J lost 1 base. Germline V gives CDR1 SGHKS, CDR2 YYEKEE (reference sequence). CDR3 nucleotides: TGTGCCAGCAGACTTGGAGTTGGGACAGGGTCCTACGAGCAGTACTTC. Protein: CASRLGVGTGSYEQYF.

This clonotype was seen ten or more times. The V and J genes are TRBV28 and TRBJ2-3, with D perhaps matching TRBD2 (5 bases). V gave up 3 bases and J gave up 5 bases, with 15 bases separating them. The CDR3 spans 15 residues. Looked up from germline, CDR1 is MDHEN and CDR2 is SYDVKM. CDR3 sequence: CASSFIEGTRDTQYF. CDR3 DNA: TGTGCCAGCAGTTTCATTGAGGGAACAAGAGATACGCAGTATTTT.

The table lists this clonotype with many counts. The gene calls are TRBV9 and TRBJ2-3, with D unresolved. Germline CDR1 and CDR2: SGDLS and YYNGEE. The CDR3 is 12 amino acids. V was clipped by 0 bases and J by 7 bases, with 6 bases between them. CDR3 region: CASSVDLNTQYF. The DNA of the CDR3 is TGTGCCAGCAGCGTAGACCTTAATACGCAGTATTTT.

Ten or more counts support this clonotype. The V call is TRBV15, the J call TRBJ2-5, with no clear D. Germline V gene data show CDR1 as LNHNV and CDR2 as YYDKDF (reference sequence). With 0 bases removed from V and 5 bases from J, the gap between germline ends came to 13 bases. The CDR3 sequence is 15 residues long. For the CDR3, the DNA is TGTGCCACCAGCAGAGATCCTGATCTCGGGGAGACCCAGTACTTC. Amino acid sequence: CATSRDPDLGETQYF.

This clonotype was recorded at least ten times. This chain links TRBV5-1 with TRBJ1-1, with D unresolved. The CDR3 spans 13 residues. Trimming left V 4 bases short and J 0 bases short, with 7 bases between. Looked up from germline, CDR1 is SGHRS and CDR2 is YFSETQ. The CDR3 here is CASSTIMNTEAFF. The CDR3 bases are TGCGCCAGCAGCACTATAATGAACACTGAAGCTTTCTTT.

In this sample, this clonotype turned up many times. This sequence joins TRBV20-1 and TRBJ1-1; D remains ambiguous. The CDR3 runs to 11 residues. The V and J ends lost 5 bases and 1 base respectively, with 5 bases between them. Germline V CDR1 and CDR2: DFQATT, SNEGSKA (reference sequence). CDR3 sequence (DNA): TGCAGTGCTCTACAGAACACTGAAGCTTTCTTT. This translates into CSALQNTEAFF.

This clonotype has at least ten counts. This chain joins TRBV20-1 and TRBJ2-2; TRBD2 matches 8 bases. V lost 0 bases and J lost 0; bases outside the gene matches: 12. This CDR3 has 19 amino acids. Per the germline V gene, CDR1 is DFQATT and CDR2 is SNEGSKA (reference sequence). The CDR3 bases are TGCAGTGCTAGAGACCTCTCTTGGACTAGCAGCACGAACACCGGGGAGCTGTTTTTT. Protein sequence: CSARDLSWTSSTNTGELFF.

This clonotype was seen ten or more times. The chain joins TRBV20-1 to TRBJ2-1; weak D call: TRBD2 (6 bases). This CDR3 spans 15 amino acids. From germline, CDR1 is DFQATT and CDR2 SNEGSKA (reference sequence). V dropped 5 bases and J dropped 4 bases, with 18 bases sitting between them. CDR3 loop: CSAGRASATYNEQFF. The CDR3 DNA is TGCAGTGCTGGCCGGGCTAGCGCGACTTACAATGAGCAGTTCTTC.